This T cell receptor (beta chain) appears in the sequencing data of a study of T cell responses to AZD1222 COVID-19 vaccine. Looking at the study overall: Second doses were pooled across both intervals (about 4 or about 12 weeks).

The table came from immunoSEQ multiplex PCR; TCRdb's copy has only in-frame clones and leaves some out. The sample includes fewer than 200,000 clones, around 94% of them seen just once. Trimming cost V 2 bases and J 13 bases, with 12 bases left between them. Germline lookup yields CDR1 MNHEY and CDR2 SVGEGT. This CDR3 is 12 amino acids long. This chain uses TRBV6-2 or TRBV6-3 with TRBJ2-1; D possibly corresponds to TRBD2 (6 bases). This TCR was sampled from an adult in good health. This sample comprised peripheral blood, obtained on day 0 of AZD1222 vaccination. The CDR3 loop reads CASSYPGEEQFF. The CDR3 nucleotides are TGTGCCAGCAGTTACCCCGGGGAGGAACAGTTCTTC.